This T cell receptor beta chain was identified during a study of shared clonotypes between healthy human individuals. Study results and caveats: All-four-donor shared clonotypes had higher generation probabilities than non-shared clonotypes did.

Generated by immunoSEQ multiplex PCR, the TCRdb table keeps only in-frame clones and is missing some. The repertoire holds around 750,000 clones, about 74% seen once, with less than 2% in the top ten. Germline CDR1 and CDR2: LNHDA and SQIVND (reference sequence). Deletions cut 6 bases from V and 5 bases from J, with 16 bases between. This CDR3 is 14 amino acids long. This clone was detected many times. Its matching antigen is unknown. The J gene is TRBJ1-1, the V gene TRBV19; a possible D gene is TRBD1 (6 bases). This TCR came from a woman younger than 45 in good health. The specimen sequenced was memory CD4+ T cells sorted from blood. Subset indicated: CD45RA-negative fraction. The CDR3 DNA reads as TGTGCCAGTAGCCTCAGGGGTACGGGGACTGAAGCTTTCTTT. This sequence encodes CASSLRGTGTEAFF.